This record covers a single TCR beta chain. Its antigen is undetermined. Trimming took 6 bases from V and 7 from J; bases not matched to a gene: 9. The CDR3 contains 15 residues. MiXCR, run by TCRdb on the 5' RACE reads, gives a single entry per CDR3 protein. The sample carries over 550,000 distinct CDR3 sequences, under 8.5% recorded once. This sample was included in a study of identical twins. Study observations and caveats: Among beta out-of-frame sequences, excess sharing between twins appeared weaker.

Another study also made use of these data, one on yellow fever vaccine responses in identical twins.

The sequence was obtained from a woman under 30 in good health. The gene calls are TRBV12-3 or TRBV12-4 and TRBJ1-6; the match to TRBD1 covers 7 bases. Sample: PBMCs. CDR3: CASSTPGQPNSPLHF. The CDR3 DNA follows: TGTGCCAGCAGCACTCCGGGACAGCCCAATTCACCCCTCCACTTT.